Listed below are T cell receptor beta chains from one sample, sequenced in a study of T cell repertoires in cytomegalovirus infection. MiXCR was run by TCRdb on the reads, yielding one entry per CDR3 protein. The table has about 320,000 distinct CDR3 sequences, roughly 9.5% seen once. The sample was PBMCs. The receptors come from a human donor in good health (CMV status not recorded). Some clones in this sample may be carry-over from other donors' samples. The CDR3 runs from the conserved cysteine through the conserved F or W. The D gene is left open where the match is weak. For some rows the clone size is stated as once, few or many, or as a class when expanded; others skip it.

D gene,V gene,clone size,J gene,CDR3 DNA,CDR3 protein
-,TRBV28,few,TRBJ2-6,TGTGCCAGCAGAGGGGGGCGAGGGGCCAACGTCCTGACTTTC,CASRGGRGANVLTF
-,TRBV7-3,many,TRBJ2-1,TGTGCCAGCAGCTTAGGGGCCAGAGGGAGCTCCTACAATGAGCAGTTCTTC,CASSLGARGSSYNEQFF
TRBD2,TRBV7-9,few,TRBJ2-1,TGTGCCAGCGGCGGGACTAGCGGCTCTGAGCAGTTCTTC,CASGGTSGSEQFF
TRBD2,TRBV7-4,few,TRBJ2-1,TGTGCCAGCAGCTTAGATCTAGCGGGGAGCTCCTACAATGAGCAGTTCTTC,CASSLDLAGSSYNEQFF
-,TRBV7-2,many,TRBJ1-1,TGTGCCAGCAGCGAAACTTCAGGGGCTGAAGCTTTCTTT,CASSETSGAEAFF
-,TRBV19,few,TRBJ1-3,TGTGCCAGTAGTAGGATCTCTGGAAACACCATATATTTT,CASSRISGNTIYF
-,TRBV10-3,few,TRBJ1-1,TGTGCCATCAGTGTGAACACTGAAGCTTTCTTT,CAISVNTEAFF
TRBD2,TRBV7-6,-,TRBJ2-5,TGTGCCAGCGGCCCGACACTAGCGCCTAGCCAAGAGACCCAGTACTTC,CASGPTLAPSQETQYF
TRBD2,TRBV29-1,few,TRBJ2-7,TGCAGCGTGGGGGGGGTACCCTACGAGCAGTACTTC,CSVGGVPYEQYF
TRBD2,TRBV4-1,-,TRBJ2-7,TGCGCCAGCAGCCAGGCGACTAGCGGGCTATCCTACGAGCAGTACTTC,CASSQATSGLSYEQYF
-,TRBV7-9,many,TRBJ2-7,TGTGCCAGCAGCTTAGAGGCAGGCGGCGACGAGCAGTACTTC,CASSLEAGGDEQYF
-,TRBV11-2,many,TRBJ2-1,TGTGCCAGCAGCCACAGAAGTTTTCCCCGGGAGCACGAATACAATGAGCAGTTCTTC,CASSHRSFPREHEYNEQFF
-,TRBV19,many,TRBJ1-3,TGTGCCAGTATGGGCTCCTCGGCCTCTGGAAACACCATATATTTT,CASMGSSASGNTIYF
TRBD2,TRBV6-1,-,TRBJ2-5,TGTGCCAGCAGTGATAGGCGGGGGACCCAAGAGACCCAGTACTTC,CASSDRRGTQETQYF
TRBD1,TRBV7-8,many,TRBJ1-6,TGTGCCAGCAGCTTAGCTCCAGGGGGTGTGAATTCACCCCTCCACTTT,CASSLAPGGVNSPLHF
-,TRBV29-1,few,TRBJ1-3,TGCAGCGTTGAGGGAATTGGAAACACCATATATTTT,CSVEGIGNTIYF
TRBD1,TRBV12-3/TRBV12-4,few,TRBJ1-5,TGTGCCAGCAGGGGCGACAGGGGGATGAGCAATCAGCCCCAGCATTTT,CASRGDRGMSNQPQHF
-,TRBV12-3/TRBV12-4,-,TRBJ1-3,TGTGCCAGCAGTTCCCCTAGGGGCTTCGGAGACACCATATATTTT,CASSSPRGFGDTIYF
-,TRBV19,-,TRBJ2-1,TGTGCCAGTGTCCGCACCGGGACAATAAACTACAATGAGCAGTTCTTC,CASVRTGTINYNEQFF
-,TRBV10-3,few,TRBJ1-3,TGTGCCATCAGTGAGTCTGGAAACACCATATATTTT,CAISESGNTIYF
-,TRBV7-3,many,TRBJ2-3,TGTGCCAGCAGCTTAATTCCAAGTGGGGCAGATACGCAGTATTTT,CASSLIPSGADTQYF
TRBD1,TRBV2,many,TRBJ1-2,TGTGCCACCTTGACAGGGGAATTTGTTGGCTACACCTTC,CATLTGEFVGYTF
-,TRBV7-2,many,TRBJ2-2,TGTGCCAGCAGCTTAGTCCAGAGGGTCGGGGAGCTGTTTTTT,CASSLVQRVGELFF
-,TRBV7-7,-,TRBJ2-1,TGTGCCAGCAGCTCACATCCGACGGGGGATGAGCAGTTCTTC,CASSSHPTGDEQFF
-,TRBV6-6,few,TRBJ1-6,TGTGCCAGCAGTTACTTGGACGGGTCGAATTCACCCCTCCACTTT,CASSYLDGSNSPLHF
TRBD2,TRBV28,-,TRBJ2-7,TGTGCCAGCAGATCTGGACTAGCGGTCTACGAGCAGTACTTC,CASRSGLAVYEQYF
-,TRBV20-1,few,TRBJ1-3,TGCAGTGCTAGGGCCTCTGGAAACACCATATATTTT,CSARASGNTIYF
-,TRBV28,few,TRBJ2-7,TGTGCCAGCAGTTTTACAGAGGGAAACTACGAGCAGTACTTC,CASSFTEGNYEQYF
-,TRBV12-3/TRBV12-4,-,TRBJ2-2,TGTGCCAGCAGTACCATCGGCCGGGATAGGGCCGGGGAGCTGTTTTTT,CASSTIGRDRAGELFF
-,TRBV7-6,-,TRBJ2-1,TGTGCCAGCAGCTTACTGGAGGGTGAGCAGTTCTTC,CASSLLEGEQFF
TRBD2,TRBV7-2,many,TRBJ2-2,TGTGCCAGCAGCTTAGTGGCTAGCGGGGCAAACACCGGGGAGCTGTTTTTT,CASSLVASGANTGELFF
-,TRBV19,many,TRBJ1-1,TGTGCCAGTAGTATACTCGGGACCTTGGAAGCTTTCTTT,CASSILGTLEAFF
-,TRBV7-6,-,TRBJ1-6,TGTGCCAGCAGCTTAGGACAGCCTGGTAATTCACCCCTCCACTTT,CASSLGQPGNSPLHF
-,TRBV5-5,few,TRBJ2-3,TGTGCCAGCAGCTTGGATGGGACTTCTGGCACAGATACGCAGTATTTT,CASSLDGTSGTDTQYF
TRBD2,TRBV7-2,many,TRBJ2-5,TGTGCCAGCAGCCTAAGACTAGCGGGGGGCCGGAGGGAGACCCAGTACTTC,CASSLRLAGGRRETQYF
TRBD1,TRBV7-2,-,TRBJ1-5,TGTGCCAGCCAGAGTTTGGACAGGGGGCAGAGAGGCAATCAGCCCCAGCAATTT,CASQSLDRGQRGNQPQQF
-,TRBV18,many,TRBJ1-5,TGTGCCAGCTCACCAGGGGGGGCAGGGAGTCGCGATCAGCCCCAGCATTTT,CASSPGGAGSRDQPQHF
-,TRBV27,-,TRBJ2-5,TGTGCCAGCAGTTTGGGACGAGGTTTGACCCAGTACTTC,CASSLGRGLTQYF
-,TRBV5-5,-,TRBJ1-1,TGTGCCAGCAGCTTGTTGGCACAAGCGAACACTGAAGCTTTCTTT,CASSLLAQANTEAFF